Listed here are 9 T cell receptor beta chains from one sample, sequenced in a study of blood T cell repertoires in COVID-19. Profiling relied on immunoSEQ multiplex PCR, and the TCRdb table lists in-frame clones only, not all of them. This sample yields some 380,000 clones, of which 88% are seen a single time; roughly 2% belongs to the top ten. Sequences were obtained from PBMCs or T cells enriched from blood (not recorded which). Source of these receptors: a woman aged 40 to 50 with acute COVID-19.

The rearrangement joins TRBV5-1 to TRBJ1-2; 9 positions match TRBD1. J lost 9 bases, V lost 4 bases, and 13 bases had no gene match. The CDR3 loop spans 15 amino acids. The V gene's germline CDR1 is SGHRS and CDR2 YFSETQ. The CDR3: CASSPGRDRAIRYTF. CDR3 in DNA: TGCGCCAGCAGCCCCGGAAGGGACAGGGCCATACGCTACACCTTC.

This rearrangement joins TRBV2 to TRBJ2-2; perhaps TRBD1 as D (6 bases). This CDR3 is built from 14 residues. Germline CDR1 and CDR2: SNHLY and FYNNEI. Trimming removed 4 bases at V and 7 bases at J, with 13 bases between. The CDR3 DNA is TGTGCCAGCAGTGTAAGGCAGGGGAACGGGGAGCTGTTTTTT. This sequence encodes CASSVRQGNGELFF.

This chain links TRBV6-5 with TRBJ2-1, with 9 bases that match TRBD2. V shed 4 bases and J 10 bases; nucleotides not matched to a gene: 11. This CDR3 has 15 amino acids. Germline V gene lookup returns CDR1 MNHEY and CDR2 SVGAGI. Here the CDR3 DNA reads TGTGCCAGCAGTTCTACCCGGACTAGCGTCTCCGAGCAGTTCTTC. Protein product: CASSSTRTSVSEQFF.

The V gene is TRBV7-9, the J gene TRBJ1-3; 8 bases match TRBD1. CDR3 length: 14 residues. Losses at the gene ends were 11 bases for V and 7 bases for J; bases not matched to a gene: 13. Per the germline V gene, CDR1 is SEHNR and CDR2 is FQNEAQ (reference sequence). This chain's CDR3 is CAPQLRTGFNTIYF. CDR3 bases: TGTGCCCCCCAGCTCAGGACAGGGTTTAACACCATATATTTT.

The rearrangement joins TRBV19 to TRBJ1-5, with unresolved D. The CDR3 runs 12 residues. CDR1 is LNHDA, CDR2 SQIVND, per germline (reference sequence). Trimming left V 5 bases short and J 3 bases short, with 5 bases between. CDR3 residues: CASSQLNQPQHF. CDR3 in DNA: TGTGCCAGTAGTCAACTCAATCAGCCCCAGCATTTT.

DNA of the CDR3: TGTGCCAGCAGTTCCGGGACAGCGAACACCGGGGAGCTGTTTTTT. This gives the protein CASSSGTANTGELFF. The V call is TRBV6-6, the J call TRBJ2-2, with TRBD1 matching over 7 bases. Germline lookup yields CDR1 MNHNY and CDR2 SVGAGI (reference sequence). Unmatched junction bases numbered 2, after V lost 4 bases and J lost 0 bases. There are 15 residues in the CDR3.

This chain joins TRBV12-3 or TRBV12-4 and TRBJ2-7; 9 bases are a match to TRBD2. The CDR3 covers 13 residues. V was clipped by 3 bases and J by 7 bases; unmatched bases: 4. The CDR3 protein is CASSLTSGVEQYF. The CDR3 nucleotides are TGTGCCAGCAGTTTGACTAGCGGTGTGGAGCAGTACTTC.

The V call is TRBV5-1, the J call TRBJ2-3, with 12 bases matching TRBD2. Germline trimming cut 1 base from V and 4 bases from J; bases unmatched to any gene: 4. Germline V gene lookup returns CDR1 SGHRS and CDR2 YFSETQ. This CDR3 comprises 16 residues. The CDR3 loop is CASSLSSGGVADTQYF. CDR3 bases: TGCGCCAGCAGCTTGTCTAGCGGGGGGGTTGCAGATACGCAGTATTTT.

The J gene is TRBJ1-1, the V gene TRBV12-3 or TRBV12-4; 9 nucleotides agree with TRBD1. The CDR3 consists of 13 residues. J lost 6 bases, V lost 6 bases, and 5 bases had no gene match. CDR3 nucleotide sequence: TGTGCCAGCAGCCCCGGGACAGGGTCTGAAGCTTTCTTT. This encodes CASSPGTGSEAFF.